This TCR beta chain was sequenced for a study of cytomegalovirus exposure and HLA in healthy donors. Worth noting for this clone: What it recognizes is unknown.

PCR was performed using 60 Vbeta and 13 Jbeta primers. TCRdb's copy holds only in-frame clones and misses some; the assay was immunoSEQ multiplex PCR. The sample table sets out about 140,000 clones. Findings and caveats of the study: A list of around 150 TCR beta chains associated with cytomegalovirus was given. There were some V segments, including TRBV6-2 and TRBV6-3, excluded as indistinguishable. DRB1 showed the most TCR associations and HLA-C the fewest in a later analysis, as rates varied by HLA locus.

The CDR3 length is 15 residues. The J segment lost 1 base and the V segment lost 6 bases, leaving 8 bases of the junction unmatched. Germline loops: CDR1 ENHRY, CDR2 SYGVKD. Sequences were obtained from PBMCs. The rearrangement joins TRBV10-3 to TRBJ1-1; TRBD1 aligns across 7 bases. The sequence was collected from a male donor in good health and CMV-seronegative. CDR3 residues: CAISEQGLKNTEAFF. The CDR3 coding sequence is TGTGCCATCAGCGAACAGGGGTTAAAGAACACTGAAGCTTTCTTT.